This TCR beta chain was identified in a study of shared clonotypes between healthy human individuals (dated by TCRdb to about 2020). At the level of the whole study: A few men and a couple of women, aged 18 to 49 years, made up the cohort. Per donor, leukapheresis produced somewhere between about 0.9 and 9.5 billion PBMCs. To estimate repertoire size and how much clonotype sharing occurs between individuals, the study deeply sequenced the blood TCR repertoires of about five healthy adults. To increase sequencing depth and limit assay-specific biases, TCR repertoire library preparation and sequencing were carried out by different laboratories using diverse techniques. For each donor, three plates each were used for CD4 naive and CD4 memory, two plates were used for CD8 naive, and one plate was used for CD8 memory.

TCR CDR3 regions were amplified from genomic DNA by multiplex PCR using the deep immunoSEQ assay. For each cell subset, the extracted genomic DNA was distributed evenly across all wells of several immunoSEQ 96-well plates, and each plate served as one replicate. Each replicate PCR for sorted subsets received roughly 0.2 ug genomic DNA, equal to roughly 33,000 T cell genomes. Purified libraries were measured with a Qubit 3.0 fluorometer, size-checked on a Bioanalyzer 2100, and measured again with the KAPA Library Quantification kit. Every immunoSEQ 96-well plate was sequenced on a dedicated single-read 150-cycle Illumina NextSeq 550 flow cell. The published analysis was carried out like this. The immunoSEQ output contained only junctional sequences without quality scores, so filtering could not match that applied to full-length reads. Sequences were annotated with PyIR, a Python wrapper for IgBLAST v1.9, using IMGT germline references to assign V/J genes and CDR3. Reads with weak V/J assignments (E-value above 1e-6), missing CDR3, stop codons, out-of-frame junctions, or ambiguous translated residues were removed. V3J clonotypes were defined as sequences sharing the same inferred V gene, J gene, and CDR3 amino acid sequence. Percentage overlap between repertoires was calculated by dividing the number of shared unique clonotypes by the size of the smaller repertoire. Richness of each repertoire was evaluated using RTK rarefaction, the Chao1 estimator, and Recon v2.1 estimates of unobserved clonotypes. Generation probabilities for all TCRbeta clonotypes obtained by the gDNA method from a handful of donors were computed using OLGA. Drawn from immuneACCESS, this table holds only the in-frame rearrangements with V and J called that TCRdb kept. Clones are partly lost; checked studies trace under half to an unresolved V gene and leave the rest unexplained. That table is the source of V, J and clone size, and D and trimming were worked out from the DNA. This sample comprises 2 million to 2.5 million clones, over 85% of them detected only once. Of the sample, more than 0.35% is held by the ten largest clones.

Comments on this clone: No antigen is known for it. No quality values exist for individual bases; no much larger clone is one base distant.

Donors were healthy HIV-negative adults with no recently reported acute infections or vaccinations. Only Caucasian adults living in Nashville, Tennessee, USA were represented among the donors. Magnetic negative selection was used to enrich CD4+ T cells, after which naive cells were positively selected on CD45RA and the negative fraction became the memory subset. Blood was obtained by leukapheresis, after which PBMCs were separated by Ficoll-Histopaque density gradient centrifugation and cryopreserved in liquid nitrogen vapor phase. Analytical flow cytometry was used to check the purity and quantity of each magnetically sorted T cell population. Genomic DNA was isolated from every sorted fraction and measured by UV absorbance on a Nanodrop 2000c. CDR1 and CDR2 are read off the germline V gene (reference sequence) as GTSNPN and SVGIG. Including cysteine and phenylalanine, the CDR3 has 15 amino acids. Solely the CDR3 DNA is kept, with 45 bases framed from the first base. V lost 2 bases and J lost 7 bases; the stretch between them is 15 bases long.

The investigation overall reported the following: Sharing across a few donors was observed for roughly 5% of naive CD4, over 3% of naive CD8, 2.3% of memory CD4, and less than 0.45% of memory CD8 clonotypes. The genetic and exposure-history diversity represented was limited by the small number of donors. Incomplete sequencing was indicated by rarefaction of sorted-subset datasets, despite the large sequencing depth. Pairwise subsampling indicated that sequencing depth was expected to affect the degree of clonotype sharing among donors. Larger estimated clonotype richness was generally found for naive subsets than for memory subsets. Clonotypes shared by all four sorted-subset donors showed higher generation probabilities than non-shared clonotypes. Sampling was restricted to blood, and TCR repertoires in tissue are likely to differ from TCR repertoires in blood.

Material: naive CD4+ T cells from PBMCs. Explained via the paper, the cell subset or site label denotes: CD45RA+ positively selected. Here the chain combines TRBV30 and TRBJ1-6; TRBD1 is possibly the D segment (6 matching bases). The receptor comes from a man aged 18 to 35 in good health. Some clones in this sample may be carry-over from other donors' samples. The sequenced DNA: TGTGCCTGGAGTTATTTAACAGGGCTGAATTCACCCCTCCACTTT. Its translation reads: CAWSYLTGLNSPLHF.